The 15 T cell receptor beta chains listed next were all sequenced from one sample in a study of CD8 T cells in ankylosing spondylitis. From the 5' RACE reads, TCRdb called clonotypes with MiXCR, one entry per CDR3 protein. This sample has 350,000 to 400,000 distinct CDR3 sequences; 20% occur once, and the top ten carry roughly 14%. The specimen was blood, either unsorted or a sorted T cell fraction (not recorded which). All receptors derive from a male donor with ankylosing spondylitis or in good health (not recorded which).

The chain's CDR3 is CASSSERGSSTDTQYF. In nucleotides, the CDR3 is TGTGCCAGCAGCTCCGAGCGGGGGTCCAGCACAGATACGCAGTATTTT. This rearrangement joins TRBV7-8 to TRBJ2-3; 8 bases are a match to TRBD2. Losses at the gene ends were 4 bases for V and 0 bases for J; bases not matched to a gene: 6. Germline V gene lookup returns CDR1 SGHVS and CDR2 FQNEAQ. CDR3 length: 16 amino acids.

This clonotype has a handful of counts. V and J are TRBV9 and TRBJ2-5; the match to TRBD2 covers 10 bases. The germline V gene has CDR1 SGDLS and CDR2 YYNGEE. This CDR3 is 14 amino acids long. Trimming removed 3 bases from V and 5 bases from J; junction bases left unmatched: 4. The CDR3 region is CASSEAGGLETQYF. In DNA form, the CDR3 reads TGTGCCAGCAGCGAAGCGGGGGGGCTGGAGACCCAGTACTTC.

This clonotype was detected a few times. The gene calls are TRBV11-2 and TRBJ2-3, with D hard to call. V lost 6 bases and J 10 bases, leaving 14 bases between the germline ends. Germline-derived CDR1 and CDR2 are SGHAT and FQNNGV. The CDR3 totals 12 residues. The CDR3 loop reads CASSPDVGAQYF. In nucleotides, the CDR3 is TGTGCCAGCAGTCCCGACGTCGGTGCGCAGTATTTT. Together with reference TRBV11-2 and TRBJ2-3, the CDR3 gives the full variable domain: EAGVAQSPRYKIIEKRQSVAFWCNPISGHATLYWYQQILGQGPKLLIQFQNNGVVDDSQLPKDRFSAERLKGVDSTLKIQPAKLEDSAVYLCASSPDVGAQYFGPGTRLTVL.

The V and J genes are TRBV3-1 and TRBJ2-3; 9 bases fit TRBD2. This CDR3 contains 16 residues. Germline values: CDR1 LGHDT, CDR2 YNNKEL (reference sequence). The V segment lost 1 base and the J segment 4 bases; nucleotides outside the gene matches: 6. The CDR3 nucleotides read TGTGCCAGCAGCCAAGTTGCGGGGGGGGCGGCAGATACGCAGTATTTT. Protein: CASSQVAGGAADTQYF.

This chain connects TRBV7-9 to TRBJ1-2; 7 nucleotides agree with TRBD1. This CDR3 comprises 15 residues. With V trimmed by 1 base and J by 4 bases, 6 bases remained unmatched. Germline V gene sequence: CDR1 SEHNR, CDR2 FQNEAQ (reference sequence). CDR3 residues: CASSLGTGTAYGYTF. The CDR3 DNA reads TGTGCCAGCAGCTTAGGAACCGGGACAGCCTATGGCTACACCTTC.

The chain uses TRBV28 and TRBJ2-1, with D maybe TRBD2 (6 bases). This CDR3 comprises 16 residues. Trimming left V 2 bases short and J 6 bases short, with 17 bases between. Per germline, CDR1 MDHEN and CDR2 SYDVKM. The chain's CDR3 is CASSLRGSGPLNEQFF. CDR3 nucleotides: TGTGCCAGCAGTTTACGGGGAAGCGGGCCCCTCAATGAGCAGTTCTTC.

J is TRBJ2-1 and V is TRBV4-2, with D perhaps matching TRBD1 or TRBD2 (6 bases each). Looked up from germline, CDR1 is LGHNA and CDR2 is YNFKEQ. V was cut by 4 bases and J by 5 bases, with 24 bases left in between. The CDR3 has 18 residues. DNA for the CDR3: TGTGCCAGCAGCCCTTGGGGGCCTAGCGCGGATCTTAACAATGAGCAGTTCTTC. This sequence encodes CASSPWGPSADLNNEQFF.

This chain links TRBV6-5 with TRBJ2-2; D not resolved. Germline lookup yields CDR1 MNHEY and CDR2 SVGAGI. This CDR3 comprises 13 residues. Deletions cut 2 bases from V and 7 bases from J, with 8 bases between. The CDR3 sequence: CASSYRKDGELFF. The CDR3 DNA is TGTGCCAGCAGTTACCGGAAGGACGGGGAGCTGTTTTTT.

This clonotype came up a few times. This rearrangement joins TRBV7-9 to TRBJ2-1; the match to TRBD1 covers 8 bases. J lost 1 base, V lost 3 bases, and 2 bases had no gene match. The germline gives CDR1 SEHNR, CDR2 FQNEAQ (reference sequence). This CDR3 region has 15 residues. This CDR3 reads CASSFRGQSYNEQFF. DNA for the CDR3: TGTGCCAGCAGCTTCAGGGGGCAATCCTACAATGAGCAGTTCTTC.

The V and J genes are TRBV20-1 and TRBJ2-2; TRBD1 aligns across 7 bases. The CDR3 spans 13 residues. Germline V CDR1 and CDR2: DFQATT, SNEGSKA (reference sequence). The junction had 1 base not matched to a gene; V was cut back by 5 bases and J by 1 base. The CDR3 loop is CSAGDRNTGELFF. The CDR3 nucleotides read TGCAGTGCTGGGGACAGGAACACCGGGGAGCTGTTTTTT.

This chain uses TRBV6-5 with TRBJ2-2; TRBD1 matches at 7 bases. The germline CDR1 and CDR2 sequences are MNHEY and SVGAGI. V shed 0 bases, J shed 0 bases, and the junction held 4 bases outside the gene matches. The CDR3 loop spans 17 amino acids. This CDR3 is CASSYSAGTANTGELFF. The CDR3 region has the DNA TGTGCCAGCAGTTACTCGGCCGGGACAGCGAACACCGGGGAGCTGTTTTTT.

This chain uses TRBV6-5 with TRBJ2-1, with D perhaps TRBD1 (5 bases). The V end was cut by 2 bases, the J end by 9 bases, with 11 bases between. This CDR3 region has 13 residues. From germline, CDR1 is MNHEY and CDR2 SVGAGI. The CDR3 DNA is TGTGCCAGCAGTTACATGGGGCTGGGTGAGCAGTTCTTC. The encoded protein is CASSYMGLGEQFF.

This CDR3 is CAIRDLVHGYTF. The CDR3, as DNA: TGTGCCATCAGGGACCTCGTCCATGGCTACACCTTC. This chain connects TRBV10-3 to TRBJ1-2; D is unresolved. The CDR3 is made up of 12 amino acids. Germline V CDR1 and CDR2: ENHRY, SYGVKD. Trimming removed 6 bases at V and 6 bases at J, with 11 bases between.

About this clonotype itself: Sequence at one end of the junction differs from germline and may be a read error. The chain employs TRBV20-1 and TRBJ2-5; perhaps TRBD2 as D (7 bases). The CDR3 is made up of 16 amino acids. CDR1 DFQATT and CDR2 SNEGSKA come from the germline V gene (reference sequence). Written as DNA, the CDR3 is TGCTGTGCCCGGGGGGAGGCTAGGGGGGCTCAAGAGACCCAGTACTTC. It yields the protein CCARGEARGAQETQYF.

This clonotype was counted at least ten times. V usage is TRBV29-1 and J usage is TRBJ2-7; 7 bases fit TRBD1. The CDR3 extends over 11 amino acids. Germline lookup yields CDR1 SQVTM and CDR2 ANQGSEA. V was pared by 7 bases and J by 2 bases, with 2 bases of the junction left unmatched. The CDR3 is CSGGQPYEQYF. The CDR3 bases are TGCAGCGGGGGACAGCCCTACGAGCAGTACTTC.